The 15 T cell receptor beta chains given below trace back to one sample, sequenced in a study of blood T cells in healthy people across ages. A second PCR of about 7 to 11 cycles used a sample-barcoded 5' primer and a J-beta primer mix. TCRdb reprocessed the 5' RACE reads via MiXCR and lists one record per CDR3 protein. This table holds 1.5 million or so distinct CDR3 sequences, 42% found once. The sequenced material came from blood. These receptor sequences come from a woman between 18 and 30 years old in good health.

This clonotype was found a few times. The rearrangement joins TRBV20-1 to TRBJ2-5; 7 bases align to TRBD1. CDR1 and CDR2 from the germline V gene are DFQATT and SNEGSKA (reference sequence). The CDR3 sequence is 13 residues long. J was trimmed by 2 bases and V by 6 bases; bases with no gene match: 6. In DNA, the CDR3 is TGCAGTGCCCAAGGGACAGTGCAAGAGACCCAGTACTTC. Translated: CSAQGTVQETQYF.

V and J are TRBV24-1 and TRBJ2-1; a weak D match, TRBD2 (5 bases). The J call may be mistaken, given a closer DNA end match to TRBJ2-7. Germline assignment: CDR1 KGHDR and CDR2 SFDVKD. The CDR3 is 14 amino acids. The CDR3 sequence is CATSSRLLYNEQYF. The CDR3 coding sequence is TGTGCCACCAGCTCTCGACTACTGTACAATGAGCAGTACTTC.

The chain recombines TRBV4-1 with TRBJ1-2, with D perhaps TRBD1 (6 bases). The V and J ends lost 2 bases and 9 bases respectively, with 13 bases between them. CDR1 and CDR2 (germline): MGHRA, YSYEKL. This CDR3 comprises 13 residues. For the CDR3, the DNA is TGCGCCAGCAGCCAATTTACAGGGATGAGCTACACCTTC. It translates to CASSQFTGMSYTF.

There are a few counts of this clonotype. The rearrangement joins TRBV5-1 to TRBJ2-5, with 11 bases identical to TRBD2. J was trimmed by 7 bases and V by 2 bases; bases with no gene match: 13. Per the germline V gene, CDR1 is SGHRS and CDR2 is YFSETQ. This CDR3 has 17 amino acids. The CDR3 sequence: CASSFTSGSPPYGTQYF. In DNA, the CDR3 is TGCGCCAGCAGCTTTACTAGCGGGAGTCCTCCTTATGGGACCCAGTACTTC.

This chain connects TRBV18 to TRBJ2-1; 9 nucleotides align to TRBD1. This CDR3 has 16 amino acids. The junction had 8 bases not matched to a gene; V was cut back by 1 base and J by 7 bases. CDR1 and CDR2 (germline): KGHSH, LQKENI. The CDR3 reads CASSPLQLQGANEQFF. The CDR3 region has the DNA TGTGCCAGCTCACCACTTCAACTACAGGGGGCGAATGAGCAGTTCTTC.

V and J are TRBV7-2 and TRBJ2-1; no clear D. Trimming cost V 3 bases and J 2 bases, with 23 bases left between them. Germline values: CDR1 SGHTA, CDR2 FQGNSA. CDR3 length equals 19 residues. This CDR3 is CASSFIPQERVWPYNEQFF. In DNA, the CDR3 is TGTGCCAGCAGCTTCATCCCCCAGGAGCGCGTCTGGCCCTACAATGAGCAGTTCTTC.

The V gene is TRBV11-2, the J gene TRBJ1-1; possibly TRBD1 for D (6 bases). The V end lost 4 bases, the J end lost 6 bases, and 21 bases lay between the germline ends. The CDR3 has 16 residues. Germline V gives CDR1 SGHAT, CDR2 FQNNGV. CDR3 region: CASSSRTAGWGAEAFF. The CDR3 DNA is TGTGCCAGCAGCTCTAGGACAGCAGGTTGGGGGGCTGAAGCTTTCTTT.

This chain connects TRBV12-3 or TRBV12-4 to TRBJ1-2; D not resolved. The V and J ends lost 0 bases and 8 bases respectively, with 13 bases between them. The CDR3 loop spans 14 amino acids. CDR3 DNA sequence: TGTGCCAGCAGTTTAGCCCGCTTAGGAAAAGGCTACACCTTC. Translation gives CASSLARLGKGYTF.

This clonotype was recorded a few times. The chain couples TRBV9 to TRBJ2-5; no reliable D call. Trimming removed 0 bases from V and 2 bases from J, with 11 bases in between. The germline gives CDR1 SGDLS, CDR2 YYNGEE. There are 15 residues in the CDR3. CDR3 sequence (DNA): TGTGCCAGCAGCGTAGCCCCTATATTGCAAGAGACCCAGTACTTC. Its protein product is CASSVAPILQETQYF.

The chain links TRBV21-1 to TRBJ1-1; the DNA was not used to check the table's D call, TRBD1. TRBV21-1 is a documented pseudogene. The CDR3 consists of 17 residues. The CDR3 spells CASSAPLGGELNTEAFF. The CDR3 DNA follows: TGTGCCAGCAGCGCCCCCCTCGGCGGGGAATTGAACACTGAAGCTTTCTTT.

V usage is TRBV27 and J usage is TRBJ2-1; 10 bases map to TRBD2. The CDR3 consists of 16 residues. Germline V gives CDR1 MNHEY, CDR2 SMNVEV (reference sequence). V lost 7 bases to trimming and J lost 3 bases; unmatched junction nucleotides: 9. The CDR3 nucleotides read TGTGCCAGCACCGCCCTAGCGGGAGCTCGCTACAATGAGCAGTTCTTC. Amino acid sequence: CASTALAGARYNEQFF.

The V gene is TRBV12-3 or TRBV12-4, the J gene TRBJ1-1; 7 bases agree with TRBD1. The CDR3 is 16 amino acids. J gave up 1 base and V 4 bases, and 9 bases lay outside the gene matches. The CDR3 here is CASSSSEGASNTEAFF. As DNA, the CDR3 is TGTGCCAGCAGTTCGTCGGAGGGGGCGTCGAACACTGAAGCTTTCTTT.

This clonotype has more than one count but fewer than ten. The CDR3 nucleotides read TGTGCCACCAGCGGCGGCTACTCCTACGAGCAGTACTTC. Its protein product is CATSGGYSYEQYF. The V gene is TRBV15, the J gene TRBJ2-7; no firm D call. CDR1 is LNHNV, CDR2 YYDKDF, per germline (reference sequence). The CDR3 spans 13 residues. Trimming took 5 bases from V and 0 from J, leaving 8 bases between them. The complete variable domain, with remaining parts taken from reference TRBV15 and TRBJ2-7, reads DAMVIQNPRYQVTQFGKPVTLSCSQTLNHNVMYWYQQKSSQAPKLLFHYYDKDFNNEADTPDNFQSRRPNTSFCFLDIRSPGLGDTAMYLCATSGGYSYEQYFGPGTRLTVT.

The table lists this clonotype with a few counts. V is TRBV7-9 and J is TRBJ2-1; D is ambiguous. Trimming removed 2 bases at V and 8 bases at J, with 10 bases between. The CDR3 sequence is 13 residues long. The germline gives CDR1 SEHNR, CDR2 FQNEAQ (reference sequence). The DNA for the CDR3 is TGTGCCAGCAGCTTAAGCTACGCGGATGAGCAGTTCTTC. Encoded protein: CASSLSYADEQFF.

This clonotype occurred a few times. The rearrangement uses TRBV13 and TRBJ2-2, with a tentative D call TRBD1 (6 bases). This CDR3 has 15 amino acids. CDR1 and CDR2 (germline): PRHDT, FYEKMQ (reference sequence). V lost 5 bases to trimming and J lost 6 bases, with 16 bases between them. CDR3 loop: CASSSGPNRAGELFF. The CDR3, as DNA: TGTGCCAGCAGCAGCGGACCGAACAGGGCCGGGGAGCTGTTTTTT. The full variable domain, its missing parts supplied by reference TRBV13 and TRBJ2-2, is AAGVIQSPRHLIKEKRETATLKCYPIPRHDTVYWYQQGPGQDPQFLISFYEKMQSDKGSIPDRFSAQQFSDYHSELNMSSLELGDSALYFCASSSGPNRAGELFFGEGSRLTVL.